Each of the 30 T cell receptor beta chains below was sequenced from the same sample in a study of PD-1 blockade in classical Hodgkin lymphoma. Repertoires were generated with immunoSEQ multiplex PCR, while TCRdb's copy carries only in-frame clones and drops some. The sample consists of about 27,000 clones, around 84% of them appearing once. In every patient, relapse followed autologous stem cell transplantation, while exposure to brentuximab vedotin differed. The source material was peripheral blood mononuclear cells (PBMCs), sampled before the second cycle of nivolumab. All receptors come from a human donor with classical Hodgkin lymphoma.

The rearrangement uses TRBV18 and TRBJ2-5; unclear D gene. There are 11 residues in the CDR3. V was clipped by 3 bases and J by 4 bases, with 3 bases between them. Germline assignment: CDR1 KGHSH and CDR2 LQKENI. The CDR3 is CASSPSETQYF. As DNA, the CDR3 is TGTGCCAGCTCACCCTCAGAGACCCAGTACTTC.

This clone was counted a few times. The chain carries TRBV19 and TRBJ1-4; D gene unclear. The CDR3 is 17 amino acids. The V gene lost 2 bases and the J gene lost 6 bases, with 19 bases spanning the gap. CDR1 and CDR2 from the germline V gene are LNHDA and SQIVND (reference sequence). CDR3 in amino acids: CASSISPQVRVDEKLFF. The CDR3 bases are TGTGCCAGTAGTATATCCCCCCAGGTCCGCGTGGATGAAAAACTGTTTTTT.

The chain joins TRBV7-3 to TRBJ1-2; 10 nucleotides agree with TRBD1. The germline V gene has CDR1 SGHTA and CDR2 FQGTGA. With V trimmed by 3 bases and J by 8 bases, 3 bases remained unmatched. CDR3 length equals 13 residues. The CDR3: CASSLTGGDGYTF. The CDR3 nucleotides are TGTGCCAGCAGCTTGACAGGGGGCGACGGCTACACCTTC.

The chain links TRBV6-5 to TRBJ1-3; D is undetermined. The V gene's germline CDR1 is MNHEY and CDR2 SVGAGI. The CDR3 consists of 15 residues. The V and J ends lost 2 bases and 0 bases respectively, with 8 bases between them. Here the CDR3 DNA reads TGTGCCAGCAGTTACGACGGATACTCTGGAAACACCATATATTTT. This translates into CASSYDGYSGNTIYF.

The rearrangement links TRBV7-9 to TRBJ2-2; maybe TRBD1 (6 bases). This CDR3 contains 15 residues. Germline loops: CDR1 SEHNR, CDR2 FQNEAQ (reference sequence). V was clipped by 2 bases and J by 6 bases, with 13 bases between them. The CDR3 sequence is CASSLRTEGSGELFF. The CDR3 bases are TGTGCCAGCAGCTTACGGACAGAAGGGTCCGGGGAGCTGTTTTTT.

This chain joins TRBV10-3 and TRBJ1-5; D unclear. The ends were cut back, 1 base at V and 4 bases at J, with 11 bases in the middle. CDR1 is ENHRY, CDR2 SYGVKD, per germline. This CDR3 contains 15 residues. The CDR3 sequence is CAISEWQAANQPQHF. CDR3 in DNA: TGTGCCATCAGTGAGTGGCAGGCTGCGAATCAGCCCCAGCATTTT.

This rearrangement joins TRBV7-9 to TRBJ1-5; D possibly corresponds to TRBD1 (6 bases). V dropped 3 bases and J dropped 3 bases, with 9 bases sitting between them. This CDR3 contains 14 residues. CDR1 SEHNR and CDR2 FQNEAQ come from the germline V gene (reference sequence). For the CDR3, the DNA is TGTGCCAGCAGCTTTTCAGGGGTCAATCAGCCCCAGCATTTT. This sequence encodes CASSFSGVNQPQHF.

CDR3 residues: CASSLGGGQETQYF. The CDR3 DNA reads as TGTGCCAGCAGCTTAGGAGGGGGGCAAGAGACCCAGTACTTC. J is TRBJ2-5 and V is TRBV7-6; D possibly uses TRBD1 or TRBD2 (6 bases each). CDR3 length equals 14 residues. V was shortened by 1 base and J by 2 bases, with 8 bases between the two germline ends. CDR1 is SGHVS, CDR2 FNYEAQ, per germline.

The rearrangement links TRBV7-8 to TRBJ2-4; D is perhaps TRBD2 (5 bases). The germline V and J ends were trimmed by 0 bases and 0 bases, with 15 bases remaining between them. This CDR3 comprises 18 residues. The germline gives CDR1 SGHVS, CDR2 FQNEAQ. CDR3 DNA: TGTGCCAGCAGCTTAGCGCTGGGGAGACATCTAGCCAAAAACATTCAGTACTTC. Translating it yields CASSLALGRHLAKNIQYF.

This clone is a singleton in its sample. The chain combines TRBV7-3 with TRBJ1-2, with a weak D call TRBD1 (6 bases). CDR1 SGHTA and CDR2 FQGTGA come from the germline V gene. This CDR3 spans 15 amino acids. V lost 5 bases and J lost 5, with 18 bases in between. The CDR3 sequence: CASSKPDGTKYGYTF. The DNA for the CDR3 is TGTGCCAGCAGCAAACCCGACGGGACAAAATATGGCTACACCTTC.

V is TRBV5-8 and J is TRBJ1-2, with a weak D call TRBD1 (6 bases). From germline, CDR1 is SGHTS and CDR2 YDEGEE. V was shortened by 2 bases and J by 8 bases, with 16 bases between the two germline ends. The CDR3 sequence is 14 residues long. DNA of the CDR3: TGTGCCAGCAGCTTCGGGACGTCAGGGGAAGGCTACACCTTC. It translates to CASSFGTSGEGYTF.

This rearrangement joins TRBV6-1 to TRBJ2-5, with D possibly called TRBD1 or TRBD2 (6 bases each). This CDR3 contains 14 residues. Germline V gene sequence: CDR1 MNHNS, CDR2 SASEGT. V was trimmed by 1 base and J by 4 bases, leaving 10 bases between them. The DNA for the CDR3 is TGTGCCAGCAGTGAAGTTGGGGGGCCAGAGACCCAGTACTTC. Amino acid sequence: CASSEVGGPETQYF.

The CDR3, as DNA: TGTGCCAGCAGCTGGGGTAGCGGGGATTCCTACAATGAGCAGTTCTTC. Translating gives CASSWGSGDSYNEQFF. The chain is built from TRBV5-8 and TRBJ2-1; 8 nucleotides line up with TRBD2. This CDR3 has 16 amino acids. Germline loops: CDR1 SGHTS, CDR2 YDEGEE. J was trimmed by 1 base and V by 3 bases; bases with no gene match: 6.

DNA of the CDR3: TGTGCCAGCAGCTTACCCACAACGGACACTGAAGCTTTCTTT. Translation: CASSLPTTDTEAFF. The chain links TRBV7-6 to TRBJ1-1, with D uncertain. Germline V lookup: CDR1 SGHVS, CDR2 FNYEAQ. V lost 2 bases, J lost 3 bases, and 10 bases lay in between. There are 14 residues in the CDR3.

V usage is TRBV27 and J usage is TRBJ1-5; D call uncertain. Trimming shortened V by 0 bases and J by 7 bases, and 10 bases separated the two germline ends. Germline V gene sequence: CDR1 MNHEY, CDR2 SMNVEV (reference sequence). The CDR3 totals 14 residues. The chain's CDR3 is CASSLSMGSQPQHF. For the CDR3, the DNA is TGTGCCAGCAGTTTATCGATGGGTTCCCAGCCCCAGCATTTT.

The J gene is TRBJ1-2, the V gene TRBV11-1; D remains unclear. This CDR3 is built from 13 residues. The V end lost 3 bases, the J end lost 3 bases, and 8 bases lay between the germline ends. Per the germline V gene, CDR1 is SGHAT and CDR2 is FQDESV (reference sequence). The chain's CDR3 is CASSFGRDYGYTF. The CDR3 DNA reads TGTGCCAGCAGCTTCGGCCGGGACTATGGCTACACCTTC.

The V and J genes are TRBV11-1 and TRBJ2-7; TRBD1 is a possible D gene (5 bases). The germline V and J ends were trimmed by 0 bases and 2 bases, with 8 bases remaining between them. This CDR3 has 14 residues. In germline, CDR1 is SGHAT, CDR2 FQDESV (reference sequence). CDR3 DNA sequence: TGTGCCAGCAGCTTAGCGGAAGGGGCCTACGAGCAGTACTTC. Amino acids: CASSLAEGAYEQYF.

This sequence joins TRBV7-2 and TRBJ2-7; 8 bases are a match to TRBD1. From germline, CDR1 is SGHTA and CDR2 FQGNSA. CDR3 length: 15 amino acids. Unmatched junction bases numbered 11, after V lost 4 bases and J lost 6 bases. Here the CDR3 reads CASSSQGAAVSEQYF. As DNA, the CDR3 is TGTGCCAGCAGCTCCCAGGGGGCCGCGGTATCCGAGCAGTACTTC.

The CDR3 protein is CASSLALLAGQETQYF. The CDR3 region has the DNA TGTGCCAGCAGCTTAGCCCTTCTAGCGGGACAAGAGACCCAGTACTTC. The chain uses TRBV7-2 and TRBJ2-5, with 9 bases lining up with TRBD2. The CDR3 spans 16 residues. CDR1 and CDR2 from the germline V gene are SGHTA and FQGNSA. The V and J ends lost 0 bases and 2 bases, in that order; junction bases with no gene match: 4.

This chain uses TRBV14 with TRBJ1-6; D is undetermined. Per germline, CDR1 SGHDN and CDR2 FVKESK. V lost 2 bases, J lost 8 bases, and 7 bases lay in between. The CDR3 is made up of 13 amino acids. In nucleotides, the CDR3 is TGTGCCAGCAGCCAACCTTTCGATTCACCCCTCCACTTT. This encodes CASSQPFDSPLHF.

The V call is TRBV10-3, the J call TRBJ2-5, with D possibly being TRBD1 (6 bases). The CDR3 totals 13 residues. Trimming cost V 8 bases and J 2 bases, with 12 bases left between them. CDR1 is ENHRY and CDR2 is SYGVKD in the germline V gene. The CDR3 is CAIGTLPQETQYF. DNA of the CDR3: TGTGCCATCGGGACACTTCCACAAGAGACCCAGTACTTC.

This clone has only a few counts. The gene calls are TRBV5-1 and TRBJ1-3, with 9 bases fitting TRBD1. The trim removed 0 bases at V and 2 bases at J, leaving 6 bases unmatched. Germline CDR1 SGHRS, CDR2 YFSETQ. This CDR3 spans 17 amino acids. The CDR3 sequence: CASSLDQTGGAGNTIYF. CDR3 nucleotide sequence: TGCGCCAGCAGCTTGGATCAAACAGGGGGCGCTGGAAACACCATATATTTT.

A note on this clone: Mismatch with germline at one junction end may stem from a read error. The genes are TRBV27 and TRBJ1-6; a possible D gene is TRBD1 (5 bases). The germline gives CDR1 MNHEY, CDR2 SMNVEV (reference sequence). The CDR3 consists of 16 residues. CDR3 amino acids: CAGSSTAGIGGLPLHF. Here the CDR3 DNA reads TGTGCCGGCAGTTCCACTGCAGGGATAGGAGGTTTACCCCTCCACTTT.

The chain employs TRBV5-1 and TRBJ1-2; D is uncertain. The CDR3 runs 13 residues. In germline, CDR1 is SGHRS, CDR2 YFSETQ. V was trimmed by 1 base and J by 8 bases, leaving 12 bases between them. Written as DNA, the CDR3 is TGCGCCAGCAGCTTGATCCGGGATGGCGGCTACACCTTC. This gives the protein CASSLIRDGGYTF.

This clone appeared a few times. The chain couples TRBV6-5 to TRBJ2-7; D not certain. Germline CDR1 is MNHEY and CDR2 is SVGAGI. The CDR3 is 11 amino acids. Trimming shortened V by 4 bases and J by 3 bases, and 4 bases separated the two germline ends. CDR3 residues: CASSSNYEQYF. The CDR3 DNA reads TGTGCCAGCAGTTCTAACTACGAGCAGTACTTC.

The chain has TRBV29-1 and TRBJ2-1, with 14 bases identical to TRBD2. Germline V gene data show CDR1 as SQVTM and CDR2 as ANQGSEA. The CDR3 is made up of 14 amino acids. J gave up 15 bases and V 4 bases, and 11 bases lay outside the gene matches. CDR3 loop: CSVVGLAGGQTRFF. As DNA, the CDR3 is TGCAGCGTTGTAGGACTAGCGGGGGGACAAACTAGGTTCTTC.

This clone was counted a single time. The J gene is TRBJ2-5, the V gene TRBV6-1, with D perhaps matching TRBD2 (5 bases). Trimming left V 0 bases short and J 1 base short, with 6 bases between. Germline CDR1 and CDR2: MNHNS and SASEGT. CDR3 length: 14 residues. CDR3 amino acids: CASSEAGSQETQYF. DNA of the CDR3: TGTGCCAGCAGTGAAGCGGGGAGCCAAGAGACCCAGTACTTC.

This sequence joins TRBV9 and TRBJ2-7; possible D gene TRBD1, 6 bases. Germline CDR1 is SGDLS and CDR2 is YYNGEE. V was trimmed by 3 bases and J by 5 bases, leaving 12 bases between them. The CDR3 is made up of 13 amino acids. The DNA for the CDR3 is TGTGCCAGCAGCGGGCCCAGGGGCCACGAGCAGTACTTC. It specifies CASSGPRGHEQYF.

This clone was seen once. CDR3 sequence reads: CASTSSDSFRQPQHF. The CDR3 DNA reads TGTGCCAGCACTTCGTCCGACAGCTTTCGTCAGCCCCAGCATTTT. The genes are TRBV28 and TRBJ1-5, with D perhaps matching TRBD1 (5 bases). V lost 7 bases and J lost 6, with 19 bases in between. The CDR3 is 15 amino acids. CDR1 and CDR2 from the germline V gene are MDHEN and SYDVKM.

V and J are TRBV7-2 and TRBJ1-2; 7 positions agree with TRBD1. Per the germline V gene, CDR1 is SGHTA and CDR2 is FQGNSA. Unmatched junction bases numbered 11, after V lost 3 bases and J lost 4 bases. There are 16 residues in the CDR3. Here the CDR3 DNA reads TGTGCCAGCAGCTTGACTGGACGGCGGGACAGCTATGGCTACACCTTC. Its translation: CASSLTGRRDSYGYTF.